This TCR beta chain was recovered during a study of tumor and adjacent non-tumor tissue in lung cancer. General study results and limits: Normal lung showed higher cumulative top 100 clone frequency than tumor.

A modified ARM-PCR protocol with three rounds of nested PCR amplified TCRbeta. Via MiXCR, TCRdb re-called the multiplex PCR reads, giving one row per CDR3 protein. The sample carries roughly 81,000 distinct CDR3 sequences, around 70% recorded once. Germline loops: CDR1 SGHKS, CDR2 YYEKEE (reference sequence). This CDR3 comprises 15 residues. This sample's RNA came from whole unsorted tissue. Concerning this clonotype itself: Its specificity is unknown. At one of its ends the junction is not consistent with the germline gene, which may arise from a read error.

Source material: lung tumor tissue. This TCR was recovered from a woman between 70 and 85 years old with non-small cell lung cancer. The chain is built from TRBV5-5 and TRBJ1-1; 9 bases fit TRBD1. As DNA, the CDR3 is TGTGCCAGCAGCCGAAGACAGGGGGTGTACACTGAAGTTTTCTTT. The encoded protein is CASSRRQGVYTEVFF.